This T cell receptor beta chain was observed in a study of cytomegalovirus exposure and HLA in healthy donors. Whole-study results and caveats: Fewer N-insertions (relative to the roughly 670-donor mean) were reportedly seen in an Asian-associated ancestry cluster in a later analysis.

The CDR3 is made up of 15 amino acids. With 6 bases removed from V and 1 base from J, the gap between germline ends came to 15 bases. The germline V gene encodes CDR1 MNHEY and CDR2 SVGAGI. Comment on this clone: What it binds is unknown.

This PCR relied on a set of 60 Vbeta primers and 13 Jbeta primers. Sequenced by immunoSEQ multiplex PCR; TCRdb stores in-frame clones only, minus some. Of about 63,000 clones in the sample, more than 60% are singletons; the top ten hold roughly a quarter. This TCR came from a woman aged 40 to 50 in good health and CMV-seropositive. The genes are TRBV6-5 and TRBJ1-1, with TRBD1 as a possible D gene (5 bases). The sample taken for sequencing was PBMCs. CDR3 sequence: CASRPLRVGNTEAFF. CDR3 in DNA: TGTGCCAGCAGGCCACTCAGGGTGGGGAACACTGAAGCTTTCTTT.